The rows below give T cell receptor beta chains drawn from one sample of a study of CD8+ T cells in alopecia areata. Libraries were prepared by immunoSEQ multiplex PCR; TCRdb keeps only in-frame clonotypes and omits some of them. The sample includes 55,000 to 70,000 clones, under 55% seen only once; the top ten take about 15%. Material: CD8+ T cells sorted from blood, obtained at week 0. Source of these receptors: a human donor with alopecia areata. The CDR3 runs from the conserved cysteine through the conserved F or W. A D gene is named only where the DNA matches it firmly. Size is stated for part of the rows, as once, few or many counts, or as a class when the clone is expanded.

j_gene | v_gene | abundance | d_gene | CDR3aa | CDR3nt
TRBJ1-2 | TRBV29-1 | few | NA | CSAAERDGYTF | TGCAGCGCTGCAGAACGTGACGGCTACACCTTC
TRBJ2-1 | TRBV4-3 | few | NA | CASSQTVYNEQFF | TGCGCCAGCAGCCAGACGGTCTACAATGAGCAGTTCTTC
TRBJ2-5 | TRBV29-1 | NA | TRBD2 | CSVRTSGRVGETQYF | TGCAGCGTACGGACTAGCGGGAGGGTCGGGGAGACCCAGTACTTC
TRBJ2-1 | TRBV20-1 | NA | TRBD2 | CSPGRGVEQFF | TGCAGTCCAGGGAGGGGAGTTGAGCAGTTCTTC
TRBJ2-1 | TRBV7-3 | NA | TRBD2 | CASSLGSRENNEQFF | TGTGCCAGCAGCCTTGGCTCGCGGGAGAACAATGAGCAGTTCTTC
TRBJ2-7 | TRBV7-9 | NA | TRBD1 | CASRFRDREIWYEQYF | TGTGCCAGCAGGTTCCGGGACAGGGAAATCTGGTACGAGCAGTACTTC
TRBJ2-1 | TRBV29-1 | NA | TRBD2 | CSVAGLAGLNGQFF | TGCAGCGTTGCGGGACTAGCGGGACTTAACGGGCAGTTCTTC
TRBJ1-1 | TRBV30 | NA | TRBD1 | CAWIGGQGPGRAEAFF | TGTGCCTGGATAGGGGGACAGGGCCCCGGAAGGGCTGAAGCTTTCTTT
TRBJ1-4 | TRBV5-8 | few | NA | CASSSRDSNEKLFF | TGTGCCAGCAGCTCACGGGATTCTAATGAAAAACTGTTTTTT
TRBJ2-6 | TRBV5-6 | few | TRBD1 | CASSYGTGLSGANVLTF | TGTGCCAGCAGTTACGGGACAGGGTTATCTGGGGCCAACGTCCTGACTTTC
TRBJ2-4 | TRBV29-1 | few | TRBD2 | CSVEAPWGLAVKNIQYF | TGCAGCGTTGAAGCGCCGTGGGGACTAGCGGTGAAAAACATTCAGTACTTC
TRBJ2-7 | TRBV29-1 | few | NA | CSVDWGREQYF | TGCAGCGTTGATTGGGGGCGCGAGCAGTACTTC
TRBJ2-7 | TRBV4-1 | NA | TRBD2 | CASSQVTSGSYEQYF | TGCGCCAGCAGCCAAGTGACTAGCGGGAGCTACGAGCAGTACTTC
TRBJ2-2 | TRBV19 | NA | NA | CASTPRRENTGELFF | TGTGCCAGTACCCCAAGGCGGGAAAACACCGGGGAGCTGTTTTTT
TRBJ1-2 | TRBV19 | many | NA | CASISATGYTF | TGTGCCAGTATCTCGGCTACTGGCTACACCTTC
TRBJ2-5 | TRBV7-3 | NA | TRBD1 | CASSPRADRGETQYF | TGTGCCAGCAGCCCTAGGGCCGACAGGGGGGAGACCCAGTACTTC
TRBJ2-7 | TRBV9 | NA | NA | CASSAYPSDEQYF | TGTGCCAGCAGCGCCTACCCTAGCGACGAGCAGTACTTC
TRBJ2-7 | TRBV14 | few | TRBD1 | CASSQGARGPGQYF | TGTGCCAGCAGCCAAGGGGCCAGGGGGCCAGGGCAGTACTTC
TRBJ1-1 | TRBV15 | NA | TRBD1 | CATSRPRTGPNTEAFF | TGTGCCACCAGCAGACCTAGGACAGGGCCGAACACTGAAGCTTTCTTT
TRBJ1-2 | TRBV29-1 | once | TRBD1 | CSVAGGNYGYTF | TGCAGCGTTGCAGGGGGCAACTATGGCTACACCTTC
TRBJ2-1 | TRBV27 | few | NA | CASSRSGNEQFF | TGTGCCAGCAGCAGGAGTGGGAATGAGCAGTTCTTC
TRBJ2-7 | TRBV9 | NA | NA | CASSEGEGTGAYEQYF | TGTGCCAGCAGCGAGGGGGAGGGGACTGGGGCCTACGAGCAGTACTTC
TRBJ1-1 | TRBV7-8 | NA | NA | CASSLAQGLNTEAFF | TGTGCCAGCAGCTTAGCCCAGGGGTTGAACACTGAAGCTTTCTTT
TRBJ2-7 | TRBV4-1 | NA | NA | CASSQQVTYEQYF | TGCGCCAGCAGCCAACAGGTTACCTACGAGCAGTACTTC
TRBJ1-2 | TRBV29-1 | few | NA | CSVVPGYTF | TGCAGCGTTGTACCGGGCTACACCTTC
TRBJ1-1 | TRBV6-6 | few | NA | CASSPSREAFF | TGTGCCAGCAGCCCTTCCCGTGAAGCTTTCTTT
TRBJ1-1 | TRBV28 | few | NA | CASSLGNTEAFF | TGTGCCAGCAGTTTGGGGAACACTGAAGCTTTCTTT